The rows below give T cell receptor beta chains drawn from one sample of a study of PD-1 blockade in classical Hodgkin lymphoma. Assay: immunoSEQ multiplex PCR; the TCRdb copy retains only in-frame clones and omits some. Here the sample spans roughly 42,000 clones, about two thirds being singletons. The input for sequencing was peripheral blood mononuclear cells (PBMCs), taken at baseline. The receptor set was obtained from a human donor with classical Hodgkin lymphoma. Each CDR3 is given with its conserved first and last residue. Each record gives: clone size, D gene, J gene, V gene, CDR3 length, CDR3 DNA, CDR3 protein. D genes are given only for firm matches. A row's size may be missing; if present it is once, few, many or a size class.

abundance: -; d_gene: -; j_gene: TRBJ2-2; v_gene: TRBV21-1; len: 17; CDR3nt: TGTGCCAGCAGCAAAGCGCTCGAGCAGGATCGCACCGGGGAGCTGTTTTTT; CDR3aa: CASSKALEQDRTGELFF
abundance: -; d_gene: -; j_gene: TRBJ1-5; v_gene: TRBV28; len: 15; CDR3nt: TGTGCCAGCAGAACTTCCGGGACTCCGGGTCAGCCCCAGCATTTT; CDR3aa: CASRTSGTPGQPQHF
abundance: few; d_gene: -; j_gene: TRBJ1-3; v_gene: TRBV19; len: 15; CDR3nt: TGTGCCAGTAATACCGGTGGGAGAGGTGGAAACACCATATATTTT; CDR3aa: CASNTGGRGGNTIYF
abundance: -; d_gene: -; j_gene: TRBJ1-5; v_gene: TRBV19; len: 15; CDR3nt: TGTGCCAGTAGCCTCCCCTCGGGGTTCAATCAGCCCCAGCATTTT; CDR3aa: CASSLPSGFNQPQHF
abundance: -; d_gene: -; j_gene: TRBJ2-7; v_gene: TRBV19; len: 15; CDR3nt: TGTGCCAGTAGTGTCTCTAGCCTCAAGTCCTACGAGCAGTACTTC; CDR3aa: CASSVSSLKSYEQYF
abundance: -; d_gene: -; j_gene: TRBJ2-1; v_gene: TRBV4-2; len: 16; CDR3nt: TGTGCCAGCAGCCAAGAGACCGGGGCGGGCTACAATGAGCAGTTCTTC; CDR3aa: CASSQETGAGYNEQFF
abundance: -; d_gene: -; j_gene: TRBJ1-2; v_gene: TRBV19; len: 12; CDR3nt: TGTGCCAGTAGTGAATCGATCTATGGCTACACCTTC; CDR3aa: CASSESIYGYTF
abundance: medium-sized; d_gene: TRBD1; j_gene: TRBJ1-5; v_gene: TRBV5-8; len: 14; CDR3nt: TGTGCCAGCAACCCCGGGACAGGGCTTCAGCCCCAGCATTTT; CDR3aa: CASNPGTGLQPQHF
abundance: -; d_gene: -; j_gene: TRBJ2-7; v_gene: TRBV6-5; len: 14; CDR3nt: TGTGCCAGCTCCCCGGGGGTGCGCCACTACGAGCAGTACTTC; CDR3aa: CASSPGVRHYEQYF
abundance: few; d_gene: TRBD1; j_gene: TRBJ2-7; v_gene: TRBV19; len: 13; CDR3nt: TGTGCCAGTAGTGACAGGGTCAGCGACGAGCAGTACTTC; CDR3aa: CASSDRVSDEQYF
abundance: -; d_gene: -; j_gene: TRBJ1-4; v_gene: TRBV4-3; len: 18; CDR3nt: TGCGCCAGCAGCCAAGATCTAAGCAGGCTGGGAACTAATGAAAAACTGTTTTTT; CDR3aa: CASSQDLSRLGTNEKLFF
abundance: -; d_gene: -; j_gene: TRBJ1-5; v_gene: TRBV19; len: 15; CDR3nt: TGTGCCAGTCGGTGGGAAAGTTATAGCAATCAGCCCCAGCATTTT; CDR3aa: CASRWESYSNQPQHF
abundance: -; d_gene: -; j_gene: TRBJ1-5; v_gene: TRBV9; len: 14; CDR3nt: TGTGCCACCGATCGCGGGGGAAGGGGTCAGCCCCAGCATTTT; CDR3aa: CATDRGGRGQPQHF
abundance: -; d_gene: TRBD1; j_gene: TRBJ2-3; v_gene: TRBV5-6; len: 17; CDR3nt: TGTGCCAGCAGCCAAGCCCCGGGACAGGGTTACACAGATACGCAGTATTTT; CDR3aa: CASSQAPGQGYTDTQYF
abundance: -; d_gene: -; j_gene: TRBJ2-1; v_gene: TRBV5-6; len: 16; CDR3nt: TGTGCCAGCAGCTTATCCCTCGGGACCTCCTACAATGAGCAGTTCTTC; CDR3aa: CASSLSLGTSYNEQFF
abundance: once; d_gene: -; j_gene: TRBJ2-7; v_gene: TRBV5-6; len: 14; CDR3nt: TGTGCCAGCACCTTGGGGGACAATCACTACGAGCAGTACTTC; CDR3aa: CASTLGDNHYEQYF
abundance: -; d_gene: -; j_gene: TRBJ2-7; v_gene: TRBV13; len: 16; CDR3nt: TGTGCCAGCAGCCCACCCGGGGCAGGGGACCTTTACGAGCAGTACTTC; CDR3aa: CASSPPGAGDLYEQYF
abundance: -; d_gene: -; j_gene: TRBJ1-3; v_gene: TRBV7-9; len: 12; CDR3nt: TGTGCCAGCAGCCTTACTGGAAACACCATATATTTT; CDR3aa: CASSLTGNTIYF
abundance: few; d_gene: TRBD1; j_gene: TRBJ1-6; v_gene: TRBV30; len: 14; CDR3nt: TGTGCCTCGGAACAGGGGATGGCGAATTCACCCCTCCACTTT; CDR3aa: CASEQGMANSPLHF
abundance: few; d_gene: -; j_gene: TRBJ2-3; v_gene: TRBV19; len: 15; CDR3nt: TGTGCCAGTAGTCCGAGGGGTCTGATCACAGATACGCAGTATTTT; CDR3aa: CASSPRGLITDTQYF
abundance: once; d_gene: -; j_gene: TRBJ1-4; v_gene: TRBV7-6; len: 16; CDR3nt: TGTGCCAGCAGCTCCCGGCCCACAGGGTACGGTGAAAAACTGTTTTTT; CDR3aa: CASSSRPTGYGEKLFF
abundance: -; d_gene: TRBD1; j_gene: TRBJ1-4; v_gene: TRBV6-1; len: 14; CDR3nt: TGTGCCAGCAACCGGGACAGGGGATGGGAAAAACTGTTTTTT; CDR3aa: CASNRDRGWEKLFF
abundance: -; d_gene: TRBD1; j_gene: TRBJ1-2; v_gene: TRBV25-1; len: 16; CDR3nt: TGTGCCAGCAGTGCCCGGACAGGGAAGGGGAACTATGGCTACACCTTC; CDR3aa: CASSARTGKGNYGYTF
abundance: -; d_gene: -; j_gene: TRBJ1-6; v_gene: TRBV13; len: 16; CDR3nt: TGTGCCAGCAGCTTGGCACAGGGTGGGGGCAATTCACCCCTCCACTTT; CDR3aa: CASSLAQGGGNSPLHF
abundance: -; d_gene: -; j_gene: TRBJ2-1; v_gene: TRBV29-1; len: 13; CDR3nt: TGCAGCGTTGAGTCGTTCAGCTACAATGAGCAGTTCTTC; CDR3aa: CSVESFSYNEQFF
abundance: -; d_gene: -; j_gene: TRBJ1-1; v_gene: TRBV1; len: 16; CDR3nt: TGCACCAGCAGCCAAGAAGGGGGGGCCCCAAGGACTGAAGCTTTCTTT; CDR3aa: CTSSQEGGAPRTEAFF
abundance: -; d_gene: -; j_gene: TRBJ1-1; v_gene: TRBV5-3; len: 12; CDR3nt: TGTGCCAGAAGCTCCAGGGGTACTGAAGCTTTCTTT; CDR3aa: CARSSRGTEAFF
abundance: -; d_gene: -; j_gene: TRBJ2-3; v_gene: TRBV13; len: 15; CDR3nt: TGTGCCAGCAGCTTATCGGCGGAGGAGGCAGATACGCAGTATTTT; CDR3aa: CASSLSAEEADTQYF
abundance: -; d_gene: TRBD1; j_gene: TRBJ2-1; v_gene: TRBV25-1; len: 13; CDR3nt: TGTGCCAGCAGCAGGGGGTCCTACAATGAGCAGTTCTTC; CDR3aa: CASSRGSYNEQFF
abundance: once; d_gene: -; j_gene: TRBJ1-5; v_gene: TRBV28; len: 18; CDR3nt: TGTGCCAGCAGTTTACCTACCGTGGGGCAGGGCCACAATCAGCCCCAGCATTTT; CDR3aa: CASSLPTVGQGHNQPQHF
abundance: -; d_gene: -; j_gene: TRBJ2-3; v_gene: TRBV7-6; len: 12; CDR3nt: TGTGCCAGCAGCTTAATCTTAGATACGCAGTATTTT; CDR3aa: CASSLILDTQYF
abundance: -; d_gene: -; j_gene: TRBJ1-1; v_gene: TRBV4-1; len: 14; CDR3nt: TGCGCCAGCAGCCAAGCACCCCCGGGCACTGAAGCTTTCTTT; CDR3aa: CASSQAPPGTEAFF
abundance: few; d_gene: -; j_gene: TRBJ2-1; v_gene: TRBV7-9; len: 14; CDR3nt: TGTGCCAGCAGCTTCGCGGGGGCCCTGAATGAGCAGTTCTTC; CDR3aa: CASSFAGALNEQFF
abundance: -; d_gene: TRBD2; j_gene: TRBJ2-2; v_gene: TRBV9; len: 16; CDR3nt: TGTGCCAGCAGCGAAACTAGCGGGATCCTCACCGGGGAGCTGTTTTTT; CDR3aa: CASSETSGILTGELFF
abundance: -; d_gene: -; j_gene: TRBJ2-3; v_gene: TRBV7-8; len: 16; CDR3nt: TGTGCCAGCAGCAAGCAGAGTAGGGGCTACACAGATACGCAGTATTTT; CDR3aa: CASSKQSRGYTDTQYF
abundance: once; d_gene: TRBD1; j_gene: TRBJ1-2; v_gene: TRBV19; len: 15; CDR3nt: TGTGCCAGTAGTAAGGACAGGGGAACCCGATATGGCTACACCTTC; CDR3aa: CASSKDRGTRYGYTF
abundance: -; d_gene: TRBD1; j_gene: TRBJ2-1; v_gene: TRBV5-1; len: 15; CDR3nt: TGCGCCAGCAGCTTGGGTGGACAGGGGAACTATGAGCAGTTCTTC; CDR3aa: CASSLGGQGNYEQFF
abundance: -; d_gene: -; j_gene: TRBJ2-5; v_gene: TRBV23-1; len: 15; CDR3nt: TGCGCCAGCAGCCTAGCCACAGAGGGCCAAGAGACCCAGTACTTC; CDR3aa: CASSLATEGQETQYF
abundance: few; d_gene: -; j_gene: TRBJ2-7; v_gene: TRBV2; len: 10; CDR3nt: TGTGCCAGTGAGACCTACGAGCAGTACTTC; CDR3aa: CASETYEQYF
abundance: -; d_gene: -; j_gene: TRBJ1-1; v_gene: TRBV2; len: 13; CDR3nt: TGTGCCAGCAGTGGGGGGTTCGGCACTGAAGCTTTCTTT; CDR3aa: CASSGGFGTEAFF
abundance: -; d_gene: -; j_gene: TRBJ1-1; v_gene: TRBV5-4; len: 15; CDR3nt: TGTGCCAGCAGCTTGGGAGTGGATGTGAACACTGAAGCTTTCTTT; CDR3aa: CASSLGVDVNTEAFF
abundance: many; d_gene: -; j_gene: TRBJ1-1; v_gene: TRBV11-2; len: 15; CDR3nt: TGTGCCAGCAGCTTGGCCTGGGGTCGGAACACTGAAGCTTTCTTT; CDR3aa: CASSLAWGRNTEAFF
abundance: few; d_gene: TRBD2; j_gene: TRBJ2-1; v_gene: TRBV7-8; len: 18; CDR3nt: TGTGCCAGCAGCTTCCGTAGCGGGAGCCTTAGCTCCTACAATGAGCAGTTCTTC; CDR3aa: CASSFRSGSLSSYNEQFF
abundance: medium-sized; d_gene: -; j_gene: TRBJ1-2; v_gene: TRBV5-1; len: 14; CDR3nt: TGCGCCAGCAGCTTTTGGGAGAGAAATTCCGGCTACACCTTC; CDR3aa: CASSFWERNSGYTF
abundance: few; d_gene: TRBD1; j_gene: TRBJ2-7; v_gene: TRBV7-9; len: 16; CDR3nt: TGTGCCAGCAGTTTGGGACCGGGACAGGGAACCTACGAGCAGTACTTC; CDR3aa: CASSLGPGQGTYEQYF
abundance: -; d_gene: TRBD2; j_gene: TRBJ2-7; v_gene: TRBV29-1; len: 12; CDR3nt: TGCAGCGTTGAAGGCGGGAGAAACGAGCAGTACTTC; CDR3aa: CSVEGGRNEQYF
abundance: once; d_gene: TRBD1; j_gene: TRBJ1-5; v_gene: TRBV19; len: 16; CDR3nt: TGTGCCAGTAGTATACGGGTCGACAGGGGCAATCAGCCCCAGCATTTT; CDR3aa: CASSIRVDRGNQPQHF
abundance: few; d_gene: -; j_gene: TRBJ1-1; v_gene: TRBV6-5; len: 13; CDR3nt: TGTGCCAGCAGTTACCAGGGGATAAGTGAAGCTTTCTTT; CDR3aa: CASSYQGISEAFF
abundance: -; d_gene: TRBD2; j_gene: TRBJ2-3; v_gene: TRBV7-8; len: 16; CDR3nt: TGTGCCAGCAGCCCGCGGCGGGGGGCTAGCACAGATACGCAGTATTTT; CDR3aa: CASSPRRGASTDTQYF
abundance: -; d_gene: TRBD2; j_gene: TRBJ2-5; v_gene: TRBV5-6; len: 14; CDR3nt: TGTGCCAGCAGCTTGGTTAGCGGGTTTGAGACCCAGTACTTC; CDR3aa: CASSLVSGFETQYF
abundance: -; d_gene: TRBD2; j_gene: TRBJ2-1; v_gene: TRBV4-3; len: 16; CDR3nt: TGCGCCAGCAGCCAAGAAAGACTAGCCCCCTACAATGAGCAGTTCTTC; CDR3aa: CASSQERLAPYNEQFF
abundance: -; d_gene: -; j_gene: TRBJ2-1; v_gene: TRBV27; len: 14; CDR3nt: TGTGCCAGCAGTTTAGAAGCGTCCCACAATGAGCAGTTCTTC; CDR3aa: CASSLEASHNEQFF
abundance: -; d_gene: -; j_gene: TRBJ2-6; v_gene: TRBV15; len: 14; CDR3nt: TGTGCCACCAGCAGAAGGGACGGGGCCAACGTCCTGACTTTC; CDR3aa: CATSRRDGANVLTF
abundance: -; d_gene: TRBD2; j_gene: TRBJ2-1; v_gene: TRBV18; len: 17; CDR3nt: TGTGCCAGCTCACTGACGGGACTAGCGGGAGTGGTCAATGAGCAGTTCTTC; CDR3aa: CASSLTGLAGVVNEQFF
abundance: -; d_gene: TRBD1; j_gene: TRBJ1-6; v_gene: TRBV9; len: 16; CDR3nt: TGTGCCAGCAGCACACTTGGACAGGGTTATAATTCACCCCTCCACTTT; CDR3aa: CASSTLGQGYNSPLHF
abundance: -; d_gene: -; j_gene: TRBJ1-5; v_gene: TRBV6-1; len: 13; CDR3nt: TGTGCCAGCACATTTTCTACGAATTGGCCCCAGCATTTT; CDR3aa: CASTFSTNWPQHF
abundance: medium-sized; d_gene: -; j_gene: TRBJ2-7; v_gene: TRBV25-1; len: 15; CDR3nt: TGTGCCAGCAGTGGGGCCAACCGAGGGGCCTACGAGCAGTACTTC; CDR3aa: CASSGANRGAYEQYF
abundance: -; d_gene: -; j_gene: TRBJ1-6; v_gene: TRBV7-2; len: 14; CDR3nt: TGTGCCAGCAGCCCATTCTTAGTCAATTCACCCCTCCACTTT; CDR3aa: CASSPFLVNSPLHF
abundance: -; d_gene: -; j_gene: TRBJ1-6; v_gene: TRBV4-3; len: 14; CDR3nt: TGCGCCAGCAGCCAAAACGGGCAAGGTTCACCCCTCCACTTT; CDR3aa: CASSQNGQGSPLHF
abundance: once; d_gene: TRBD1; j_gene: TRBJ1-1; v_gene: TRBV7-6; len: 15; CDR3nt: TGTGCCAGCAGCCCGACCTGGACAGGGGGGGATGAAGCTTTCTTT; CDR3aa: CASSPTWTGGDEAFF